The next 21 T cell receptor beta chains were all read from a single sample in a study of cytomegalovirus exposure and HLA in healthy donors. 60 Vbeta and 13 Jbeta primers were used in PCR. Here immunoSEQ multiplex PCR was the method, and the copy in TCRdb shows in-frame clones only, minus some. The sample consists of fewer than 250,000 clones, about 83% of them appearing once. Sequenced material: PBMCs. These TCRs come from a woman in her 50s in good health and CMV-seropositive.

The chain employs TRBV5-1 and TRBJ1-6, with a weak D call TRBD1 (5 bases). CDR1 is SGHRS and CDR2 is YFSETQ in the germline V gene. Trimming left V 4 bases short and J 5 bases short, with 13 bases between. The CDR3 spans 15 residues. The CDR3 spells CASSGGTVNNSPLHF. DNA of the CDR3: TGCGCCAGCAGCGGAGGGACGGTTAATAATTCACCCCTCCACTTT.

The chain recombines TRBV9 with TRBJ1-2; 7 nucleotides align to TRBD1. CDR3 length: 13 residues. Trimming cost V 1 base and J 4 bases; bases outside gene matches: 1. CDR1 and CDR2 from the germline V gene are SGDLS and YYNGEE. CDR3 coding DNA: TGTGCCAGCAGCGTATCAGGGGGCTATGGCTACACCTTC. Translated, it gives CASSVSGGYGYTF.

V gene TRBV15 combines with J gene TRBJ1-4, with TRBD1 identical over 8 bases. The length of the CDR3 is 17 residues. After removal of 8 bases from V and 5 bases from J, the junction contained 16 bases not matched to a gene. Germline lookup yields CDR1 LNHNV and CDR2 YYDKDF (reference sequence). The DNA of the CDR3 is TGTGCCACCCATCAAGTGTGGACAGGGACTTCGAATGAAAAACTGTTTTTT. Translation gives CATHQVWTGTSNEKLFF. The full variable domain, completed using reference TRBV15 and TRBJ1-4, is DAMVIQNPRYQVTQFGKPVTLSCSQTLNHNVMYWYQQKSSQAPKLLFHYYDKDFNNEADTPDNFQSRRPNTSFCFLDIRSPGLGDTAMYLCATHQVWTGTSNEKLFFGSGTQLSVL.

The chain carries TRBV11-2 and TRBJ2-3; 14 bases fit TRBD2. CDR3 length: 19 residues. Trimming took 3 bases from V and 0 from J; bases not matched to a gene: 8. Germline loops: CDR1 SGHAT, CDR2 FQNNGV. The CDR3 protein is CASSFPDGTSGSSTDTQYF. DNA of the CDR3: TGTGCCAGCAGCTTCCCCGACGGGACTAGCGGGAGTAGCACAGATACGCAGTATTTT.

Here the CDR3 DNA reads TGTGCCAGCAGCCAAGCACAGGGGGAGAATGAGCAGTTCTTC. Its translation is CASSQAQGENEQFF. The chain links TRBV4-2 to TRBJ2-1, with TRBD1 matching over 8 bases. The CDR3 sequence is 14 residues long. Germline CDR1 and CDR2: LGHNA and YNFKEQ. The trim removed 1 base at V and 7 bases at J, leaving 3 bases unmatched.

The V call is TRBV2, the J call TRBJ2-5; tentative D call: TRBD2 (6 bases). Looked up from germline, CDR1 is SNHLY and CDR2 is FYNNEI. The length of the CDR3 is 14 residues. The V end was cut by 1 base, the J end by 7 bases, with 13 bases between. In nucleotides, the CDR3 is TGTGCCAGCAGTGAAGTGGCGGGGTTTGGGACCCAGTACTTC. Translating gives CASSEVAGFGTQYF.

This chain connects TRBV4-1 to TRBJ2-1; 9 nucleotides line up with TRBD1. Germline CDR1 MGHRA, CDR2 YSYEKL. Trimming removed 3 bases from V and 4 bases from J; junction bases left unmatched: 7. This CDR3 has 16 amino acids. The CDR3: CASSQQADRGYNEQFF. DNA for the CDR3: TGCGCCAGCAGCCAGCAAGCGGACAGGGGTTACAATGAGCAGTTCTTC.

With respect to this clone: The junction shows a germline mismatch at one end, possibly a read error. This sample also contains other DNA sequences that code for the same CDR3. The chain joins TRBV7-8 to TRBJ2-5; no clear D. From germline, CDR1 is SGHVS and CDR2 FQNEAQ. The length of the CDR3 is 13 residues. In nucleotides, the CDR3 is TGCGCCAGCAGCTCCTCGGCGGAAGAGACCCAGTACTTC. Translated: CASSSSAEETQYF. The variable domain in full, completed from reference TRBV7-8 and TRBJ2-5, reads GAGVSQSPRYKVAKRGQDVALRCDPISGHVSLFWYQQALGQGPEFLTYFQNEAQLDKSGLPSDRFFAERPEGSVSTLKIQRTQQEDSAVYLCASSSSAEETQYFGPGTRLLVL.

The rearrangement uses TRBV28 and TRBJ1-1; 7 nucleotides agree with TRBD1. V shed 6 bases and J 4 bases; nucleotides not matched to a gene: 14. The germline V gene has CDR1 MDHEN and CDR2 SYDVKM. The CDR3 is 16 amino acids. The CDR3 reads CASRQPMDRQGTEAFF. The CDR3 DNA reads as TGTGCCAGCAGACAACCCATGGACAGGCAGGGCACTGAAGCTTTCTTT.

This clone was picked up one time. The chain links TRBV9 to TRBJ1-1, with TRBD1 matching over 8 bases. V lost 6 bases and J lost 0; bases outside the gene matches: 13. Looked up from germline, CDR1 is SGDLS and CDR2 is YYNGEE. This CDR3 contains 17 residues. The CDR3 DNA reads TGTGCCAGCACCTATGGACAGGGCGGATTTATGAACACTGAAGCTTTCTTT. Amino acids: CASTYGQGGFMNTEAFF.

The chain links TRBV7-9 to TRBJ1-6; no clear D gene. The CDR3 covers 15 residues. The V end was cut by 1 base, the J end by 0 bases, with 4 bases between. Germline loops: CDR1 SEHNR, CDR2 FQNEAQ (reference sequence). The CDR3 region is CASSLGSSYNSPLHF. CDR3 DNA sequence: TGTGCCAGCAGCTTAGGGAGCTCCTATAATTCACCCCTCCACTTT.

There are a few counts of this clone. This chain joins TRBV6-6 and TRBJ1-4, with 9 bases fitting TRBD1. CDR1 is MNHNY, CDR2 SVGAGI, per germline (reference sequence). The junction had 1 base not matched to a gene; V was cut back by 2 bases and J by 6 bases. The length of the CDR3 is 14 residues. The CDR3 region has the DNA TGTGCCAGCAGTTACCGGGACAGGGATGAAAAACTGTTTTTT. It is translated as CASSYRDRDEKLFF.

CDR3 in amino acids: CASSHRQGNNSPLHF. CDR3 in DNA: TGTGCCAGCTCACACCGACAGGGTAATAATTCACCCCTCCACTTT. The chain joins TRBV18 to TRBJ1-6; 7 bases match TRBD1. Germline-derived CDR1 and CDR2 are KGHSH and LQKENI. Trimming at V came to 4 bases and at J to 5 bases, leaving 5 bases not matched to a gene. This CDR3 has 15 amino acids. Supplemented by reference TRBV18 and TRBJ1-6, the full variable domain reads NAGVMQNPRHLVRRRGQEARLRCSPMKGHSHVYWYRQLPEEGLKFMVYLQKENIIDESGMPKERFSAEFPKEGPSILRIQQVVRGDSAAYFCASSHRQGNNSPLHFGNGTRLTVT.

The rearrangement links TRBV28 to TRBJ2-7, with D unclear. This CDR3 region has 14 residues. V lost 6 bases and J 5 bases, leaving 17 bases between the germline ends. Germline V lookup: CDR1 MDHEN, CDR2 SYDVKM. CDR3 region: CASSPRSLLDEQYF. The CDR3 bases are TGTGCCAGCAGCCCGAGGTCCCTACTTGACGAGCAGTACTTC.

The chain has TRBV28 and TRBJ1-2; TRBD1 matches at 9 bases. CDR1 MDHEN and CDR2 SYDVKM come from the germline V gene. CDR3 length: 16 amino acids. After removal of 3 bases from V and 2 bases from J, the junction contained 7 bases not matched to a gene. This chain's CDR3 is CASSFQPGQGNYGYTF. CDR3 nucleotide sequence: TGTGCCAGCAGTTTCCAACCGGGACAGGGAAACTATGGCTACACCTTC.

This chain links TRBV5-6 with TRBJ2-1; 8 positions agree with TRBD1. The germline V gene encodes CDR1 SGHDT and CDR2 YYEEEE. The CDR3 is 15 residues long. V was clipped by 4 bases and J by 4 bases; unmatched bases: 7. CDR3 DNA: TGTGCCAGCAGCCTACAGGGGGGTCCTTACAATGAGCAGTTCTTC. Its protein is CASSLQGGPYNEQFF.

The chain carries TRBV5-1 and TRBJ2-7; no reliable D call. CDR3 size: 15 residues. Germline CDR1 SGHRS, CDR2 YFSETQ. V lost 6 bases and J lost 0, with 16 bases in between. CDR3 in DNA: TGCGCCAGCAAGGAGAACCCGGTTCGCTCCTACGAGCAGTACTTC. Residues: CASKENPVRSYEQYF.

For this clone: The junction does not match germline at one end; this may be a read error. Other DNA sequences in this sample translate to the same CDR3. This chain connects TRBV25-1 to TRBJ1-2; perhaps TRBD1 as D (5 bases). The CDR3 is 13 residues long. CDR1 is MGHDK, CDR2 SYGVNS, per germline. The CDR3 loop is CASSVSGFRGYTF. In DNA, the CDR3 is TGTGCCAGTAGTGTCTCAGGGTTCCGAGGCTACACCTTC.

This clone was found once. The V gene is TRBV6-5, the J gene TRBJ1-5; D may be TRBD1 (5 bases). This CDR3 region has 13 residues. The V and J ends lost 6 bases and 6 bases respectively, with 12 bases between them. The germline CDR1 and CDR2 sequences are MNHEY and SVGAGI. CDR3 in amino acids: CASRSRAPQPQHF. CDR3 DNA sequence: TGTGCCAGCAGGAGCAGGGCCCCTCAGCCCCAGCATTTT.

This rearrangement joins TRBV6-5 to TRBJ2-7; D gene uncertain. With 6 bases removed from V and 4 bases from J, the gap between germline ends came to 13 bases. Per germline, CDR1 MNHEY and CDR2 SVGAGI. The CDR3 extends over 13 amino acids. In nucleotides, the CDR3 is TGTGCCAGCAGCTCCCGGGTTCCGTACGAGCAGTACTTC. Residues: CASSSRVPYEQYF.

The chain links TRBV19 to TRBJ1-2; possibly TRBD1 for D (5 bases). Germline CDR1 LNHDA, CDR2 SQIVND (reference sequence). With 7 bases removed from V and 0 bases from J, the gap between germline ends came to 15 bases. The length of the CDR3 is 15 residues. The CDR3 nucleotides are TGTGCCAGTACTAAAAGCAGGGAAGCTAACTATGGCTACACCTTC. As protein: CASTKSREANYGYTF.